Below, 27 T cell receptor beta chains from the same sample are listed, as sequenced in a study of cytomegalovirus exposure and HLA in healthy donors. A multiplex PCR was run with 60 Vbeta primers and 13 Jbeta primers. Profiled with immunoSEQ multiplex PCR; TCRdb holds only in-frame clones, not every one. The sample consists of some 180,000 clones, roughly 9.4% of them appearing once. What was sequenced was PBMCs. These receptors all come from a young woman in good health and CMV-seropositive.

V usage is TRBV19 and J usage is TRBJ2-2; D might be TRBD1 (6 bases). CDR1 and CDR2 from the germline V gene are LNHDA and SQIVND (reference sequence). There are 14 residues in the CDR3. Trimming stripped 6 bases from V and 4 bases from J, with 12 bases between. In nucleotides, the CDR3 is TGTGCCAGTAGGGGGGCACGGGGCACCGGGGAGCTGTTTTTT. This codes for CASRGARGTGELFF.

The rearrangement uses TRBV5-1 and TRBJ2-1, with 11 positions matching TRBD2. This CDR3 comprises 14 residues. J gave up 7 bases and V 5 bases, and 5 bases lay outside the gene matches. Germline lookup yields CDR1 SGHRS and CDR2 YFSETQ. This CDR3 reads CASSWGTSGNEQFF. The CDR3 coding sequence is TGCGCCAGCAGTTGGGGGACTAGCGGTAATGAGCAGTTCTTC.

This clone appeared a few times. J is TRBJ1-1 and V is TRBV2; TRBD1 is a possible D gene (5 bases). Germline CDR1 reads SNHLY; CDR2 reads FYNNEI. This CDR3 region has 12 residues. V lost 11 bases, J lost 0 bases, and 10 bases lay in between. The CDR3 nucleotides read TGTGCCTCGACAGTTTTGAACACTGAAGCTTTCTTT. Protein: CASTVLNTEAFF.

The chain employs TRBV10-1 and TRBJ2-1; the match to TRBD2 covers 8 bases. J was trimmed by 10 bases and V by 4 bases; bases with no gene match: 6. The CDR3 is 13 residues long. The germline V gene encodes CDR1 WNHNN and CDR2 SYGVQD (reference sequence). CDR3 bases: TGCGCCAGCAGTGCGATACTAGCGGAGGAGCAGTTCTTC. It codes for CASSAILAEEQFF.

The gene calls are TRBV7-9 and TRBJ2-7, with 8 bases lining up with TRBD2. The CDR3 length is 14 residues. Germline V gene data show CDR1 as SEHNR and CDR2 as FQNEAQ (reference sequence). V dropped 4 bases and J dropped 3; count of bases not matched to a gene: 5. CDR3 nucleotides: TGTGCCAGCAGCTCAGGGAGCGGGAGCTACGAGCAGTACTTC. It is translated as CASSSGSGSYEQYF. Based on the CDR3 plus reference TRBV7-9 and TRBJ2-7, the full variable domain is DTGVSQNPRHKITKRGQNVTFRCDPISEHNRLYWYRQTLGQGPEFLTYFQNEAQLEKSRLLSDRFSAERPKGSFSTLEIQRTEQGDSAMYLCASSSGSGSYEQYFGPGTRLTVT.

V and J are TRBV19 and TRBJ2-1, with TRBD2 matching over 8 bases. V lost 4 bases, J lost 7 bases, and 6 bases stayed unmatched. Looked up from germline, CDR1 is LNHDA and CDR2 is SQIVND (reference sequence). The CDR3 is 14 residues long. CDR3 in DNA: TGTGCCAGTAGTACTCGGGAGGGCCGTAATGAGCAGTTCTTC. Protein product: CASSTREGRNEQFF.

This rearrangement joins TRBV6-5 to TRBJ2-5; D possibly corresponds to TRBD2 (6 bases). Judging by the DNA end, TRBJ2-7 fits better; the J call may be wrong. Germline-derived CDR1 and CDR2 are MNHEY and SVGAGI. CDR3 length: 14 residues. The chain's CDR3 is CASSWDGTSYEQYF. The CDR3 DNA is TGTGCCAGCAGTTGGGACGGGACTTCCTACGAGCAGTACTTC.

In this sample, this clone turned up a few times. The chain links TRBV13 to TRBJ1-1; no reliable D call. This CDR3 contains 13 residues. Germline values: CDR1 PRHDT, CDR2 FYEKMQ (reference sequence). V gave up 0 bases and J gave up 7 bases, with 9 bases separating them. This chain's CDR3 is CASSLGGYGEAFF. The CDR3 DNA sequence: TGTGCCAGCAGCTTAGGCGGGTACGGTGAAGCTTTCTTT.

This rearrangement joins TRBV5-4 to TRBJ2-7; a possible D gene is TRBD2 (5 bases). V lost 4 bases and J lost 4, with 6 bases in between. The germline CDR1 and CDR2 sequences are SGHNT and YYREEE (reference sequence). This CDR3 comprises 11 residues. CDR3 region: CASSGGYEQYF. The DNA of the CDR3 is TGTGCCAGCAGCGGCGGGTACGAGCAGTACTTC.

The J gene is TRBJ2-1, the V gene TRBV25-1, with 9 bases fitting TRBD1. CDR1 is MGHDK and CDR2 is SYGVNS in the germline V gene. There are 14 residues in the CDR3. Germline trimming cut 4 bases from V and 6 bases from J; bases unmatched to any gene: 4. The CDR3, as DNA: TGTGCCAGCAGTGCGTACAGGGGGCCCAATGAGCAGTTCTTC. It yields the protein CASSAYRGPNEQFF.

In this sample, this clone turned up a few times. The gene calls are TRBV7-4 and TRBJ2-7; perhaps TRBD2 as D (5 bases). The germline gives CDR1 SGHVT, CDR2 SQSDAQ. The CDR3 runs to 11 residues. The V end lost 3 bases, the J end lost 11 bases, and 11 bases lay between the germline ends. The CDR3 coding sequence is TGTGCCAGCAGCTTCAGCCGGGGAGAGTACTTC. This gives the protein CASSFSRGEYF.

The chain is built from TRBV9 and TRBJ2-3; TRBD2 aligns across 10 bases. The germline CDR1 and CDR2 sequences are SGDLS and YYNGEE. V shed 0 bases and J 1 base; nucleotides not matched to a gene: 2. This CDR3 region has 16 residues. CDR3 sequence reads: CASSVGAGGGTDTQYF. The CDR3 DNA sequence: TGTGCCAGCAGCGTAGGAGCGGGGGGGGGCACAGATACGCAGTATTTT.

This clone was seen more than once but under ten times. The CDR3 here is CASRDRGHQPQHF. In nucleotides, the CDR3 is TGTGCCAGTAGGGACAGGGGACATCAGCCCCAGCATTTT. The V call is TRBV19, the J call TRBJ1-5, with 9 bases lining up with TRBD1. The CDR3 covers 13 residues. Trimming removed 6 bases from V and 5 bases from J; junction bases left unmatched: 2. Germline lookup yields CDR1 LNHDA and CDR2 SQIVND (reference sequence). The full variable domain, rest sourced from reference TRBV19 and TRBJ1-5, is DGGITQSPKYLFRKEGQNVTLSCEQNLNHDAMYWYRQDPGQGLRLIYYSQIVNDFQKGDIAEGYSVSREKKESFPLTVTSAQKNPTAFYLCASRDRGHQPQHFGDGTRLSIL.

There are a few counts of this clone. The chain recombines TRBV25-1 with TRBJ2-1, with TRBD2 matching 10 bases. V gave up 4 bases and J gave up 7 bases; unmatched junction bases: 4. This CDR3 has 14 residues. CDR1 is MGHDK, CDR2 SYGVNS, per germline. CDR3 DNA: TGTGCCAGCAGTGTTCTAGCGGGAGAAAATGAGCAGTTCTTC. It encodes CASSVLAGENEQFF.

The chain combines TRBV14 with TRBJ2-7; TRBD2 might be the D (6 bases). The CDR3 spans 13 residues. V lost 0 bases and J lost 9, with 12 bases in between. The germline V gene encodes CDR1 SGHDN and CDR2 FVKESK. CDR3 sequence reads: CASSQDRTAGQYF. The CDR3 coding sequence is TGTGCCAGCAGCCAAGATAGAACAGCGGGGCAGTACTTC.

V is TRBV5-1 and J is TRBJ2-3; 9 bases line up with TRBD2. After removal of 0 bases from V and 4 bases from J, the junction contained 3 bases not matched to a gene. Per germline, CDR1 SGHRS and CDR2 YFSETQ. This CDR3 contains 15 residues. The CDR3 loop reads CASSLVAGVPDTQYF. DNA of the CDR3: TGCGCCAGCAGCTTGGTAGCGGGAGTCCCAGATACGCAGTATTTT.

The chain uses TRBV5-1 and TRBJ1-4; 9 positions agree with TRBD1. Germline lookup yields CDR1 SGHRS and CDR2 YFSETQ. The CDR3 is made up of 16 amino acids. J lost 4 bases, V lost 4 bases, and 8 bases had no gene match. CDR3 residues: CASSPGGTGYNEKLFF. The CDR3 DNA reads TGCGCCAGCAGCCCTGGGGGGACAGGGTATAATGAAAAACTGTTTTTT.

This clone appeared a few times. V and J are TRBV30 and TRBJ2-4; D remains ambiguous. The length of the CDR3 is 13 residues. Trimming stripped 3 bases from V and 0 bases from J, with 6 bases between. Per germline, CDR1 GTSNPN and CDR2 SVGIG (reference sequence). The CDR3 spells CAWSLPAKNIQYF. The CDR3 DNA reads TGTGCCTGGAGCCTACCAGCCAAAAACATTCAGTACTTC. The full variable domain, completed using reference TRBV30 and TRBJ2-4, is SQTIHQWPATLVQPVGSPLSLECTVEGTSNPNLYWYRQAAGRGLQLLFYSVGIGQISSEVPQNLSASRPQDRQFILSSKKLLLSDSGFYLCAWSLPAKNIQYFGAGTRLSVL.

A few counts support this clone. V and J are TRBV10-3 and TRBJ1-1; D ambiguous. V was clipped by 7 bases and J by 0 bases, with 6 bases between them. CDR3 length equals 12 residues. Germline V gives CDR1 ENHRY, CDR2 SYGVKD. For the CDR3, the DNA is TGTGCCATCAAATCGGTGAACACTGAAGCTTTCTTT. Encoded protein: CAIKSVNTEAFF.

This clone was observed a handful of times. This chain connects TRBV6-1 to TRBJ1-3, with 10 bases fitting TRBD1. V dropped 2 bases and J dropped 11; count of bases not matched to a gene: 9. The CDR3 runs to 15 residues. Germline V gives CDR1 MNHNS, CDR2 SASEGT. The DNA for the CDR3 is TGTGCCAGCAGTGAATATCGGGGACAGGGGATACCCATATATTTT. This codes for CASSEYRGQGIPIYF.

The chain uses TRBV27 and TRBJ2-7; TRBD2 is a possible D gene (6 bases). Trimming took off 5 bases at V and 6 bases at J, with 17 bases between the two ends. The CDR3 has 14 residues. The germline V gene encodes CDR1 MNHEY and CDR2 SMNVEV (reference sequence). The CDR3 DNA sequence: TGTGCCAGCAGTCCGCTCGGGGGTAGGCCCGAGCAGTACTTC. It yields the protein CASSPLGGRPEQYF.

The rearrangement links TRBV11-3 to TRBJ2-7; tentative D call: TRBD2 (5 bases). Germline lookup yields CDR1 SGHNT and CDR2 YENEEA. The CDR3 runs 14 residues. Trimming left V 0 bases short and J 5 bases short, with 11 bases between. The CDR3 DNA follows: TGTGCCAGCAGCTTAGATCGGGGATGGGACGAGCAGTACTTC. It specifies CASSLDRGWDEQYF. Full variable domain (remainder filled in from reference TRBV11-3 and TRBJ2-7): EAGVVQSPRYKIIEKKQPVAFWCNPISGHNTLYWYLQNLGQGPELLIRYENEEAVDDSQLPKDRFSAERLKGVDSTLKIQPAELGDSAVYLCASSLDRGWDEQYFGPGTRLTVT.

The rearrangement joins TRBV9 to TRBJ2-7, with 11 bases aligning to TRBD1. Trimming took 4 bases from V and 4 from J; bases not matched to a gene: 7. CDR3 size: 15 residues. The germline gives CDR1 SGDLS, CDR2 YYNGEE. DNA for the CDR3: TGTGCCAGCAGCCCAGAGGACAGGGGGCTATACGAGCAGTACTTC. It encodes CASSPEDRGLYEQYF. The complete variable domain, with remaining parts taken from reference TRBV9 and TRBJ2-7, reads DSGVTQTPKHLITATGQRVTLRCSPRSGDLSVYWYQQSLDQGLQFLIQYYNGEERAKGNILERFSAQQFPDLHSELNLSSLELGDSALYFCASSPEDRGLYEQYFGPGTRLTVT.

The DNA of the CDR3 is TGTGCCAGCAGCTTAGCGCAAGGGGGCGGTGGCTACACCTTC. Translating it yields CASSLAQGGGGYTF. This chain connects TRBV7-9 to TRBJ1-2, with 7 bases fitting TRBD1. The length of the CDR3 is 14 residues. The ends lost 0 bases at V and 7 bases at J; junction bases unmatched: 5. Germline V CDR1 and CDR2: SEHNR, FQNEAQ (reference sequence). The full variable domain, in which reference TRBV7-9 and TRBJ1-2 provide the parts outside the CDR3, is DTGVSQNPRHKITKRGQNVTFRCDPISEHNRLYWYRQTLGQGPEFLTYFQNEAQLEKSRLLSDRFSAERPKGSFSTLEIQRTEQGDSAMYLCASSLAQGGGGYTFGSGTRLTVV.

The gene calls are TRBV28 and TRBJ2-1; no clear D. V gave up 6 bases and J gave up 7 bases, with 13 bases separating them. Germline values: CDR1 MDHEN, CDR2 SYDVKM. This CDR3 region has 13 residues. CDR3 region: CASRRNVRNEQFF. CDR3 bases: TGTGCCAGCAGGAGGAATGTACGGAATGAGCAGTTCTTC.

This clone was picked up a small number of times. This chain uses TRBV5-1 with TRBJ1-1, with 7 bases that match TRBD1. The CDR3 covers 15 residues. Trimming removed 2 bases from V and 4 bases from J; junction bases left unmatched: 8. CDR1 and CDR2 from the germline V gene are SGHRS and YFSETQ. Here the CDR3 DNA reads TGCGCCAGCAGCTTTGGGACAGCGTCGGGCACTGAAGCTTTCTTT. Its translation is CASSFGTASGTEAFF.

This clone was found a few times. The CDR3 region is CASSLGQFNQPQHF. As DNA, the CDR3 is TGTGCCAGCAGCTTGGGACAGTTTAATCAGCCCCAGCATTTT. The chain combines TRBV5-6 with TRBJ1-5; maybe TRBD1 (5 bases). Germline assignment: CDR1 SGHDT and CDR2 YYEEEE. This CDR3 spans 14 amino acids. V was clipped by 0 bases and J by 4 bases, with 8 bases between them.